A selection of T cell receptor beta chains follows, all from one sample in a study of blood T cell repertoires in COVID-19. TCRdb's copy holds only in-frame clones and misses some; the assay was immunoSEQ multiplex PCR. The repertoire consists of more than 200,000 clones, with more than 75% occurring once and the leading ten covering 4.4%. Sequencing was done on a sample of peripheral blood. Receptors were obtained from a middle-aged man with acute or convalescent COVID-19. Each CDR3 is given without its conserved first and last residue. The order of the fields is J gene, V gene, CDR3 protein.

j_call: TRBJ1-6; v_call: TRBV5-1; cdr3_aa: ASRTATGVYSPLH
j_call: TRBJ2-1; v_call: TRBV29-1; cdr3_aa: SVARANEQF
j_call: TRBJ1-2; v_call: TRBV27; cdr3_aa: ASSSYRGAEGYT
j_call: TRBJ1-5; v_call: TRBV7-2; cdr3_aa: ASSPGGAWRNQPQH
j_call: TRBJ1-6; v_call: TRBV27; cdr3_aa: ASSIRQGGNSPLH
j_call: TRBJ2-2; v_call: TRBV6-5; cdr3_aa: ATPRRPGGGELF
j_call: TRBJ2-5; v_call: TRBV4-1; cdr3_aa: ASSHITFRGGETQY
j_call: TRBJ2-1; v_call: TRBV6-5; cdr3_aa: ASSLAGGINEQF
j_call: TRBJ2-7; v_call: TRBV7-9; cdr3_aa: ASSLRESYEQY
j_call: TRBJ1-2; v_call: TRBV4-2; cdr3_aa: ASSQYQQGNSYT
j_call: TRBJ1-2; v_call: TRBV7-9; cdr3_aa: ASSAQGDYGYT
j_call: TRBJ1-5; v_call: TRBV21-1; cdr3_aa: ARPKWGTNNQPQH
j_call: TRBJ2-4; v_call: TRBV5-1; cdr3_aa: ASSLTENIQY
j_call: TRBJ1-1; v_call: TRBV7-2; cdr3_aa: ASSPGGLLRNTEAF
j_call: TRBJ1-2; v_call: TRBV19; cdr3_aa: ASSIYRDDYGYT
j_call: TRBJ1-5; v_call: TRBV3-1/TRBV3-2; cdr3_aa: ASSQSGSRSNQPQH
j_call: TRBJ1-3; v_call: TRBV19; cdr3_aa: ASRSTNSGNTIY
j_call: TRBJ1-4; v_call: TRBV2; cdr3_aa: ASRRTGLATNEKLF
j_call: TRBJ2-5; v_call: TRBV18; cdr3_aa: ASSPGVQETQY
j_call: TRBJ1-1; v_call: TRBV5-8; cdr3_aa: ASVRGLRSDTEAF
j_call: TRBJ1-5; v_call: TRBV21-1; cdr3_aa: ASSETGGTQPQH
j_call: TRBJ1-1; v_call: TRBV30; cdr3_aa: AWSVSQKAF
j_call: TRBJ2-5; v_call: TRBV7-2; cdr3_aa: ASSLYGETQY
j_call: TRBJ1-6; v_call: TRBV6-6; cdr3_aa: ASSPTDFRSSYNSPLH
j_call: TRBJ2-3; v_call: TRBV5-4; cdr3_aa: ASSFTGSGTDTQY
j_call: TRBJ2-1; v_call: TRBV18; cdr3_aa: ASSAGRGEQF
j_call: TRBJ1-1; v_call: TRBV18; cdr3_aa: ASSPGPPGGPF
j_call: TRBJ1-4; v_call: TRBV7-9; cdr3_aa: ASSRPGQGSEKLF
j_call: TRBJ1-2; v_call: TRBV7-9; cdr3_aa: ASRPLSDIGGYT
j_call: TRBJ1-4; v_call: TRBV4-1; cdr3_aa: ASSSGDPRPEKLF
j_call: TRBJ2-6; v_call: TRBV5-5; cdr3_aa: ASSLAGTGAGGANVLT
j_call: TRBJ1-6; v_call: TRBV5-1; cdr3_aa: ASSLGQWKSSYNSPLH
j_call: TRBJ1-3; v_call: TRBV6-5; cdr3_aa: ASSSPTGGSGNTIY
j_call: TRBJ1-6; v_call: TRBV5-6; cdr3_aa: ASRGDRGGSPLH
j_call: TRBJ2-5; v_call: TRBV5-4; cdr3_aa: ASSPPNVAKETQY
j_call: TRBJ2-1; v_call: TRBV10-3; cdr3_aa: AISDSSGDDSYNEQF
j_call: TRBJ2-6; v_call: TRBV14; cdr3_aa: ASSRQAAGANVLT
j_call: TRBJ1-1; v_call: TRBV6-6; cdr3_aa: ASSTTGGRAEAF
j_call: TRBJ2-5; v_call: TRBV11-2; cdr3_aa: ASSLGSSVQETQY
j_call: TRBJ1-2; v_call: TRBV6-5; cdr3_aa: ASSYTGYGYT
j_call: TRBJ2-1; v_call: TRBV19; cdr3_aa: ASSRKNEQF
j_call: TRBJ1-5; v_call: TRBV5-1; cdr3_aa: ASRKWTGDQPQH
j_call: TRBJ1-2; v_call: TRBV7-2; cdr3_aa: ASSLPGRGLNTYGYT
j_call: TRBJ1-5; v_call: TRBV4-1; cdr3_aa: ASSQSGGAHQPQH
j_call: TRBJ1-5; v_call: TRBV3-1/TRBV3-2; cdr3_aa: ASSQRGTEQPQH
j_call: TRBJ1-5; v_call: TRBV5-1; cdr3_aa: ASSKTGEGDQPQH
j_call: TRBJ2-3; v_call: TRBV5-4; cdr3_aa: ASSSTLGGPSTDTQY
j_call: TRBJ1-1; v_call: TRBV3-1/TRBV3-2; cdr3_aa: ASSRVGQGVPEAF
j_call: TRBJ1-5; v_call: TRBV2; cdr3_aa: ASSERSQVNQPQH
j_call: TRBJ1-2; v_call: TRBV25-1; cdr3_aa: ASSDAFSGYGYT
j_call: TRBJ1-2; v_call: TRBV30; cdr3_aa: AWSVRPLSEAIRYGYT
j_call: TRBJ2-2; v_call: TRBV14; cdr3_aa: ASSLQGRTRAGELF
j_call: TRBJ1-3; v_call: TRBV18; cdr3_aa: ASSPDRPSGNTIY